Shown below are 11 T cell receptor beta chains from a single sample sequenced in a study of T cells after yellow fever vaccination. Via MiXCR, TCRdb re-called the 5' RACE reads, giving one row per CDR3 protein. Of some 400,000 distinct CDR3 sequences detected, 18% appear once; the ten largest clones hold roughly a sixth. Sample: PBMCs, taken before the yellow fever booster vaccination. The origin of the receptors is a man younger than 35 who received the YFV17D yellow fever vaccine.

The chain has TRBV6-6 and TRBJ1-5; TRBD1 might be the D (6 bases). The germline V gene encodes CDR1 MNHNY and CDR2 SVGAGI (reference sequence). The CDR3 length is 16 residues. V lost 0 bases, J lost 0 bases, and 9 bases lay in between. CDR3 nucleotides: TGTGCCAGCAGTTACTCGAGGACAGATAGCAATCAGCCCCAGCATTTT. Its protein is CASSYSRTDSNQPQHF.

This clonotype appeared a few times. The rearrangement uses TRBV6-4 and TRBJ2-6; D uncertain. Looked up from germline, CDR1 is MRHNA and CDR2 is SNTAGT. The CDR3 extends over 15 amino acids. V lost 5 bases and J 4 bases, leaving 12 bases between the germline ends. The CDR3 sequence is CASSNAVSGANVLTF. The CDR3 nucleotides are TGTGCCAGCAGTAACGCGGTGTCAGGGGCCAACGTCCTGACTTTC.

The table lists this clonotype with many counts. The chain links TRBV7-2 to TRBJ2-7; maybe TRBD2 (6 bases). Germline V gene data show CDR1 as SGHTA and CDR2 as FQGNSA. CDR3 length equals 15 residues. The V end was cut by 0 bases, the J end by 0 bases, with 9 bases between. CDR3 loop: CASSLAPGASYEQYV. The DNA for the CDR3 is TGTGCCAGCAGCTTAGCTCCGGGAGCCTCCTACGAGCAGTACGTC.

This chain uses TRBV20-1 with TRBJ2-2; no reliable D call. This CDR3 has 13 residues. The V gene's germline CDR1 is DFQATT and CDR2 SNEGSKA (reference sequence). With 0 bases removed from V and 3 bases from J, the gap between germline ends came to 5 bases. The CDR3 spells CSARDSYTGELFF. CDR3 in DNA: TGCAGTGCTAGAGACTCTTACACCGGGGAGCTGTTTTTT.

This chain joins TRBV27 and TRBJ2-3; D perhaps matches TRBD1 (6 bases). V was trimmed by 2 bases and J by 0 bases, leaving 15 bases between them. Germline CDR1 and CDR2: MNHEY and SMNVEV (reference sequence). The CDR3 runs to 17 residues. The CDR3 protein is CASSLQHDRSSTDTQYF. CDR3 in DNA: TGTGCCAGCAGTTTACAACATGACAGGAGTAGCACAGATACGCAGTATTTT.

This chain joins TRBV7-2 and TRBJ2-3; D possibly corresponds to TRBD2 (5 bases). This CDR3 spans 13 amino acids. Deletions cut 5 bases from V and 2 bases from J, with 8 bases between. The germline CDR1 and CDR2 sequences are SGHTA and FQGNSA. CDR3 nucleotide sequence: TGTGCCAGCAGCCACGGGAACACAGATACGCAGTATTTT. Translating gives CASSHGNTDTQYF.

The chain recombines TRBV20-1 with TRBJ2-4; D tentatively reads TRBD1 or TRBD2 (5 bases each). The CDR3 loop spans 14 amino acids. The V gene lost 6 bases and the J gene lost 5 bases, with 17 bases spanning the gap. The germline CDR1 and CDR2 sequences are DFQATT and SNEGSKA (reference sequence). CDR3 sequence: CSASGAGSQNIQYF. CDR3 nucleotides: TGCAGTGCCTCCGGGGCCGGTTCCCAAAACATTCAGTACTTC.

In its sample, this clonotype was seen a few times. This chain links TRBV4-3 with TRBJ2-2; TRBD1 matches at 8 bases. Trimming at V came to 1 base and at J to 3 bases, leaving 7 bases not matched to a gene. This CDR3 is 17 amino acids long. Germline V gives CDR1 LGHNA, CDR2 YSLEER. CDR3 sequence reads: CASSQGFRGLDTGELFF. Written as DNA, the CDR3 is TGCGCCAGCAGCCAAGGGTTCAGGGGGCTCGACACCGGGGAGCTGTTTTTT.

This chain links TRBV2 with TRBJ1-1; perhaps TRBD1 as D (5 bases). V lost 4 bases to trimming and J lost 8 bases, with 20 bases between them. The germline CDR1 and CDR2 sequences are SNHLY and FYNNEI. The CDR3 sequence is 15 residues long. CDR3 region: CASSVGRGGDREAFF. The CDR3 DNA is TGTGCCAGCAGTGTTGGGAGGGGCGGAGATCGGGAAGCTTTCTTT.

The CDR3 DNA reads as TGTGCCAGCAGCCAAGAAGCAGAATCCTACGAGCAGTACTTC. The encoded protein is CASSQEAESYEQYF. The V and J genes are TRBV4-2 and TRBJ2-7; D ambiguous. Germline-derived CDR1 and CDR2 are LGHNA and YNFKEQ. CDR3 size: 14 residues. V gave up 0 bases and J gave up 1 base, with 7 bases separating them.

V gene TRBV20-1 combines with J gene TRBJ1-1; TRBD1 agrees at 8 bases. The length of the CDR3 is 14 residues. Germline trimming cut 6 bases from V and 0 bases from J; bases unmatched to any gene: 6. CDR1 and CDR2 (germline): DFQATT, SNEGSKA (reference sequence). The CDR3 sequence is CSAARGPMNTEAFF. CDR3 sequence (DNA): TGCAGTGCGGCCAGGGGGCCAATGAACACTGAAGCTTTCTTT.